A selection of T cell receptor beta chains follows, all from one sample in a study of cytomegalovirus exposure and HLA in healthy donors. TCRdb's copy holds only in-frame clones and misses some; the assay was immunoSEQ multiplex PCR. This sample has some 67,000 clones, with roughly nine tenths found just once. Sequencing used PBMCs. The source is a woman in her twenties or thirties in good health and CMV-seropositive. Each CDR3 is given with its conserved first and last residue. The order of the fields is J gene, V gene, D gene, clone size, CDR3 DNA, CDR3 protein. The D gene is left open where the match is weak. Not all rows give a size; the values are once, few, many and, for expanded clones, a class.

>TRBJ1-1|TRBV5-8|-|-
TGTGCCAGCAGTAGACAGAGGAACACTGAAGCTTTCTTT
CASSRQRNTEAFF
>TRBJ1-1|TRBV23-1|-|-
TGCGCCAGCAGTCAATCGGCGGGGTCGTGGAACACTGAAGCTTTCTTT
CASSQSAGSWNTEAFF
>TRBJ2-1|TRBV14|-|-
TGTGCCAGCAGCCAAGGTTCGTTGGCGGGAAAGTACAATGAGCAGTTCTTC
CASSQGSLAGKYNEQFF
>TRBJ2-7|TRBV19|TRBD2|-
TGTGCCAGTACCTACAGTTCTAGCGGAACCTACGAGCAGTACTTC
CASTYSSSGTYEQYF
>TRBJ1-1|TRBV7-2|-|-
TGTGCCAGCAGCTTCCGTCAGACAGGGAACACTGAAGCTTTCTTT
CASSFRQTGNTEAFF
>TRBJ2-7|TRBV2|TRBD2|-
TGTGCCATCCTGACCGGACTAGCGGGAGGCGAGCAGTACTTC
CAILTGLAGGEQYF
>TRBJ2-2|TRBV19|TRBD1|-
TGTGCCAGTATCGACCGACAGGGGGGTACCGGGGAGCTGTTTTTT
CASIDRQGGTGELFF
>TRBJ2-1|TRBV29-1|-|-
TGCAGCGTCGGACAGCGCTACAATGAGCAGTTCTTC
CSVGQRYNEQFF
>TRBJ1-1|TRBV30|-|few
TGTGCCTGGAGTGTGGGCCTGAACACTGAAGCTTTCTTT
CAWSVGLNTEAFF
>TRBJ2-3|TRBV4-2|TRBD2|-
TGTGCCAGCAGCCCCAGGGCGGGAGTGGGAACAGATACGCAGTATTTT
CASSPRAGVGTDTQYF
>TRBJ2-7|TRBV28|-|-
TGTGCCAGCAGATCTCCTGACTATGTCTCCTACGAGCAGTACTTC
CASRSPDYVSYEQYF
>TRBJ2-1|TRBV9|TRBD1|-
TGTGCCAGCCAGGGGACAGGGGACTACAATGAGCAGTTCTTC
CASQGTGDYNEQFF
>TRBJ2-2|TRBV2|-|once
TGTGCCAGCAGTGCAGGGCGGGAGAACACCGGGGAGCTGTTTTTT
CASSAGRENTGELFF
>TRBJ2-3|TRBV5-1|-|-
TGCGCCAGCAGCTTGCGGGGTTCCCCCACAGATACGCAGTATTTT
CASSLRGSPTDTQYF
>TRBJ1-5|TRBV7-2|-|-
TGTGCCAGCAGCGTAGGGACAAGCAATCAGCCCCAGCATTTT
CASSVGTSNQPQHF
>TRBJ2-5|TRBV5-1|TRBD1|once
TGCGCCAGCAGCTCTACAGGGGGCGGCGAGACCCAGTACTTC
CASSSTGGGETQYF
>TRBJ2-3|TRBV5-1|TRBD1|-
TGCGCCAGCAGTCAAGGAGGGACAGGGGGCTCTTGGCTGGATACGCAGTATTTT
CASSQGGTGGSWLDTQYF
>TRBJ1-1|TRBV2|-|-
TGTGCCAGCAGTGAAGGTGTCAGGAACACTGAAGCTTTCTTT
CASSEGVRNTEAFF
>TRBJ2-7|TRBV27|TRBD1|-
TGTGCCAGCAGTTTATGGCGACAGGGCTACGAGCAGTACTTC
CASSLWRQGYEQYF
>TRBJ2-7|TRBV11-1|-|-
TGTGCCAGCAGCGCGCAGGGGTACGAGCAGTACTTC
CASSAQGYEQYF
>TRBJ2-5|TRBV5-1|TRBD2|-
TGCGCCAGCAGCTTGAGGAGCGGGGCGGGTGGAGAGACCCAGTACTTC
CASSLRSGAGGETQYF
>TRBJ2-5|TRBV5-4|-|-
TGTGCCAGCAGCTTTACTCCGTTGGAGACCCAGTACTTC
CASSFTPLETQYF
>TRBJ2-7|TRBV13|TRBD1|-
TGTGCCAGCAGCTGGGGGACAGTCGGAACCTACGAGCAGTACTTC
CASSWGTVGTYEQYF
>TRBJ2-7|TRBV6-5|TRBD1|-
TGTGCCAGCAGTTCACCGGACAGGGGTCCCTACGAGCAGTACTTC
CASSSPDRGPYEQYF
>TRBJ2-7|TRBV5-1|-|-
TGCGCCAGCAGCTTACGGGGGAGTACGAACGAGCAGTACTTC
CASSLRGSTNEQYF